The source of this TCR beta chain is a study of CD8 T cells in ankylosing spondylitis. Germline loops: CDR1 MDHEN, CDR2 SYDVKM. Trimming cost V 4 bases and J 4 bases, with 16 bases left between them. This CDR3 comprises 16 residues. Library preparation for TCR beta used quantitative 5'-RACE with molecular barcodes. In TCRdb, the 5' RACE reads were re-called with MiXCR into one record per CDR3 protein. The sample includes over 20,000 distinct CDR3 sequences, about 15% of them seen just once. The receptor comes from a male donor with ankylosing spondylitis or in good health (not recorded which). Sequenced: blood. The chain recombines TRBV28 with TRBJ2-2; possibly TRBD2 for D (6 bases). The CDR3 bases are TGTGCCAGCAGTTATGGAGGGCCCTTGGGCACCGGGGAGCTGTTTTTT. Translation gives CASSYGGPLGTGELFF.